This record looks at one T cell receptor beta chain sequence and its context. Its antigen is undetermined. The assay that was used to sequence DNA from cultured CD4+ T cells was the Oncomine TCR Beta short-read assay. MiXCR, run by TCRdb on the PCR reads, gives a single entry per CDR3 protein. The table has about 5,700 distinct CDR3 sequences, approximately 29% seen once. Treatment here: approximately 9-day PBMC culture with coronavirus spike peptide pools or control peptides (ViraFEST assay). Cultures used 2.1 million or so PBMCs per well, approximately 9.8 IU/ml IL-2 and approximately 10 ug/ml peptides. This entry is derived from a study of vaccination and CD4 T cells after COVID-19. Study in general: Nasal swab PCR detected SARS-CoV-2 in convalescent patients, who comprised about nine mild cases and one severe case. The peptides that stimulated the cells were overlapping spike peptides from SARS-CoV-2, HCoV-NL63, HCoV-OC43 and HCoV-229E. Six male and four female convalescents took part, two of them Hispanic.

Germline loops: CDR1 MNHEY, CDR2 SVGEGT. Trimming at V came to 5 bases and at J to 4 bases, leaving 12 bases not matched to a gene. CDR3 length equals 17 residues. Sequences were derived from CD4+ T cells from blood, cultured in vitro, sampled after SARS-CoV-2 vaccination. The clonotype originates from a human donor who had recovered from COVID-19. The chain combines TRBV6-2 or TRBV6-3 with TRBJ2-7, with 12 bases lining up with TRBD2. The CDR3 nucleotides read TGTGCCAGCAGTATAGGACTAGCGGGGCGCCGTTCGTACGAGCAGTACTTC. Translated, it gives CASSIGLAGRRSYEQYF.